This TCR beta chain is from a study of T cells in localized non-small cell lung cancer. Whole-study findings and limits: Without multi-region sequencing, intratumor heterogeneity could not be excluded. In the blood, greater T cell density corresponded to longer overall survival. Clonality of T cells reached its maximum in uninvolved adjacent lung, surpassing tumor.

TCRdb's table, derived via immunoSEQ multiplex PCR, lists solely in-frame clones and lacks some. The data contain about 40,000 clones, around nine tenths of them singletons. Germline loops: CDR1 MNHEY, CDR2 SVGAGI. J gave up 5 bases and V 9 bases, and 3 bases lay outside the gene matches. The CDR3 loop spans 11 amino acids. Note on this clone: Its specificity is not known.

The sample consisted of peripheral blood, taken before any cancer treatment. The receptor comes from a man between 18 and 49 years old with stage I lung adenocarcinoma. This chain links TRBV6-5 with TRBJ1-1; 7 bases map to TRBD1. CDR3 bases: TGTGCCAGTAACAGGGGTACTGAAGCTTTCTTT. It is translated as CASNRGTEAFF.